This TCR beta chain is from a study of blood T cell repertoires in COVID-19. Study information: Material from acute and convalescent COVID-19 was sourced from the United States, Italy and Spain. Sources were T cells, B-cell-depleted T cells, or PBMCs; the material itself was cDNA or gDNA.

Authors' processing steps: How many nucleated cells were present was estimated from reference gene primer amplification. Generated by immunoSEQ multiplex PCR, the TCRdb table keeps only in-frame clones and is missing some. The D gene and trimming were derived from the DNA, and the V and J assignments and clone size from that table. This table holds some 250,000 clones, around 86% found once. CDR1 is MNHEY and CDR2 is SVGAGI in the germline V gene. The CDR3 sequence is 13 residues long. V lost 6 bases and J lost 6, with 13 bases in between. This chain joins TRBV6-5 and TRBJ2-3, with D tentatively TRBD1 (5 bases). Sequenced input: peripheral blood. This clonotype originated in a woman aged 60-70 years with active or convalescent COVID-19. This CDR3 reads CASRRTGSDTQYF. For the CDR3, the DNA is TGTGCCAGCAGACGAACAGGCAGTGATACGCAGTATTTT.